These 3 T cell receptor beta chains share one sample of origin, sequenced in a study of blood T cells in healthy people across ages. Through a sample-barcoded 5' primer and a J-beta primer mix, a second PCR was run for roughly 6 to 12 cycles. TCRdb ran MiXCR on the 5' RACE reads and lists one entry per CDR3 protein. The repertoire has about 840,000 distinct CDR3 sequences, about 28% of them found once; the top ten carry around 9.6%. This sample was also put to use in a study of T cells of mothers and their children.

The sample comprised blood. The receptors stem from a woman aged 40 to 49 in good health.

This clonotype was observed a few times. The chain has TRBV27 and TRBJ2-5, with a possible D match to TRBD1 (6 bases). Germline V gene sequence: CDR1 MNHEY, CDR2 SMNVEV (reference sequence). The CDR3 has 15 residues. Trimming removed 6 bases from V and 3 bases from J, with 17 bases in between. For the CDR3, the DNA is TGTGCCAGCAGGTCTACAGGGTCCCCCAAAGAGACCCAGTACTTC. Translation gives CASRSTGSPKETQYF.

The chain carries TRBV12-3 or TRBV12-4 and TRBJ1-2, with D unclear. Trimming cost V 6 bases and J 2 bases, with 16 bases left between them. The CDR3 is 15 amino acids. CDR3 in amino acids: CASSLHSGRNYGYTF. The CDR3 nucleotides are TGTGCCAGCAGCCTTCACTCCGGACGGAACTATGGCTACACCTTC.

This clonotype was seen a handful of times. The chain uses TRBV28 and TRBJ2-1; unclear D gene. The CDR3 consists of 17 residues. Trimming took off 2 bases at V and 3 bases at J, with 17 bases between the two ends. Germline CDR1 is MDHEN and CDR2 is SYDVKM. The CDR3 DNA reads TGTGCCAGCAGTTTAAAGCGAATCGAGCGAATCTACAATGAGCAGTTCTTC. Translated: CASSLKRIERIYNEQFF.